The T cell receptor (beta chain) under discussion was sequenced for a study of OX40 agonist ivuxolimab in advanced cancers. Looking at the study overall: Subjects had a mean age of about 65 years, with a range of about 23 to 85; almost 85% were male. Eligibility admitted prior anti-PD-1, anti-PD-L1 or anti-CTLA-4 therapy; about 40% had some. Study-wide findings and caveats: Expanded clones tended on average to be more numerous among CD8+ T cells than CD4+. Partial responders at 0.1-3.0 mg/kg had among the lowest clonal expansion.

This CDR3 region has 15 residues. The junction had 2 bases not matched to a gene; V was cut back by 7 bases and J by 1 base. The germline V gene encodes CDR1 SNHLY and CDR2 FYNNEI. The data were produced by immunoSEQ multiplex PCR, yet TCRdb's version contains in-frame clones alone and is incomplete. The sample contains about 68,000 clones, about nine tenths of which appear only once. A note on this clone: Its specificity is not known.

The input for sequencing was CD4+ or CD8+ T cells sorted from blood, taken in a trial of the OX40 agonist ivuxolimab. This receptor was taken from an adult with an advanced solid tumor such as melanoma, head and neck, liver or kidney cancer. This rearrangement joins TRBV2 to TRBJ2-2; 11 nucleotides agree with TRBD2. The CDR3 coding sequence is TGTGCCAGCATTAGCGGGAGGGTGAACACCGGGGAGCTGTTTTTT. As protein: CASISGRVNTGELFF.